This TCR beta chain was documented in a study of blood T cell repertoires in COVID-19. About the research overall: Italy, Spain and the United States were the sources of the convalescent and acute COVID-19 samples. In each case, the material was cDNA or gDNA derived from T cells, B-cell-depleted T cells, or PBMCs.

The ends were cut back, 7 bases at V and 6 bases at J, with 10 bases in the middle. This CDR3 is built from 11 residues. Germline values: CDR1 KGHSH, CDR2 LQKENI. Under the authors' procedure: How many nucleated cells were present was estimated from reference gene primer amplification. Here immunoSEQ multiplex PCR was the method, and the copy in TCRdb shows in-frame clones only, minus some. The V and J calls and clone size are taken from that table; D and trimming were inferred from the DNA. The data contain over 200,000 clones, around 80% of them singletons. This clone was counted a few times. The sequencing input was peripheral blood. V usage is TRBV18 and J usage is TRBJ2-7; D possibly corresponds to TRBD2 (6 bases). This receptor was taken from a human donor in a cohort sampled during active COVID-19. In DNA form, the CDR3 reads TGTGCCAGCTTTGGGGGAGGCGAGCAGTACTTC. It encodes CASFGGGEQYF.